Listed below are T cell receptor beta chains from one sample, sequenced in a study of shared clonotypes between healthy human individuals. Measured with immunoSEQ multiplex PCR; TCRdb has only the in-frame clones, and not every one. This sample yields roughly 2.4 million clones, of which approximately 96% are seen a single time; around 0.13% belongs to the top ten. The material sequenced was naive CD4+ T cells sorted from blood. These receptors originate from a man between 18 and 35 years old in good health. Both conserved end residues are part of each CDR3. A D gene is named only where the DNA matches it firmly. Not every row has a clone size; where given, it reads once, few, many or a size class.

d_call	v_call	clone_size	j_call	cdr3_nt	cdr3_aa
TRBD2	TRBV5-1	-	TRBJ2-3	TGCGCCAGCAGCTTGGTGGGACTAGCGGCAGATACGCAGTATTTT	CASSLVGLAADTQYF
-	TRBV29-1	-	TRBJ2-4	TGCAGCGTTTCGGCAGGTGGTGAAAACATTCAGTACTTC	CSVSAGGENIQYF
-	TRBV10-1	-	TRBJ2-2	TGCGCCAGCAGTGAGTCGATTGCGGGGACCGGGGAGCTGTTTTTT	CASSESIAGTGELFF
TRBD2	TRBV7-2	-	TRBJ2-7	TGTGCCAGCAGCTTAACTAGCGGGAGGGACTACGAGCAGTACTTC	CASSLTSGRDYEQYF
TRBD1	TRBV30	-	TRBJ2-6	TGTGCCTGGGGGCGACAGGGGGCTGGGGCCAACGTCCTGACTTTC	CAWGRQGAGANVLTF
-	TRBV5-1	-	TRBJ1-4	TGCGCCAGCAGCTTGGTAGAGGGACAAGGAGAAAAACTGTTTTTT	CASSLVEGQGEKLFF
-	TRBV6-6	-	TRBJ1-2	TGTGCCAGCAGTTATGGAGGGGGCTACACCTTC	CASSYGGGYTF
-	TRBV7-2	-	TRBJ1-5	TGTGCCAGCAGCTCCCCAGGTCTTAGCAATCAGCCCCAGCATTTT	CASSSPGLSNQPQHF
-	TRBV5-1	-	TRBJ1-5	TGCGCCAGCAGCTTGGACAGTTTTTCGAATCAGCCCCAGCATTTT	CASSLDSFSNQPQHF
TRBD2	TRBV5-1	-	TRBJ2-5	TGCGCCAGCAGCTTGGCCCCTAGCGGGAGTACCGAGACCCAGTACTTC	CASSLAPSGSTETQYF
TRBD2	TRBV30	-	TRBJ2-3	TGTGCCTGGAGTAGCGGGGCATCTACGACAGATACGCAGTATTTT	CAWSSGASTTDTQYF
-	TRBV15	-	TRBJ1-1	TGTGCCACCAGCAGAGCGGACAGAATGAACACTGAAGCTTTCTTT	CATSRADRMNTEAFF
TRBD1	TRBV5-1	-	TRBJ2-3	TGCGCCAGCACCCTTCCGACAGGGGGGAAAGAAGATACGCAGTATTTT	CASTLPTGGKEDTQYF
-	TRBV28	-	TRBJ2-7	TGTGCCAGCAGTTCCCCGGGACTCACTATCTTCTACGAGCAGTACTTC	CASSSPGLTIFYEQYF
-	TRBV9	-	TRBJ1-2	TGTGCCAGCAGCGCCTCGAGAGGATCTAACTATGGCTACACCTTC	CASSASRGSNYGYTF
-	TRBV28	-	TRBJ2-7	TGTGCCAGCAGTTTTAGAAGGACGTTGTTGTACGAGCAGTACTTC	CASSFRRTLLYEQYF
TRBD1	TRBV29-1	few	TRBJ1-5	TGCAGCGTGGGACAGGGAGGAGGTCAGCCCCAGCATTTT	CSVGQGGGQPQHF
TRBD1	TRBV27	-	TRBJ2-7	TGTGCCAGCAGTTTAAGCCAGGGGGTGTACGAGCAGTACTTC	CASSLSQGVYEQYF
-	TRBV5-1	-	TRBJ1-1	TGCGCCAGCAGCTCTACGGCCAACGTGAACACTGAAGCTTTCTTT	CASSSTANVNTEAFF
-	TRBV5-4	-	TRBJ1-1	TGTGCCAGCAGCCTGACCCAGGCGAACACTGAAGCTTTCTTT	CASSLTQANTEAFF
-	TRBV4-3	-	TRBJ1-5	TGCGCCAGCAGCCAGGATAGGGGGACGGTTAGCAATCAGCCCCAGCATTTT	CASSQDRGTVSNQPQHF
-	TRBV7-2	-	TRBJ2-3	TGTGCCAGCAGCTACGGACTTTCAGCGGATACGCAGTATTTT	CASSYGLSADTQYF
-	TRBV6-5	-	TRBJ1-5	TGTGCCAGCAGTTACTCGGACAGAGGACAGCCCCAGCATTTT	CASSYSDRGQPQHF
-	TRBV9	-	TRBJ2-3	TGTGCCAGCAGCGTAGCTGGCGGGACCCAGACAGATACGCAGTATTTT	CASSVAGGTQTDTQYF
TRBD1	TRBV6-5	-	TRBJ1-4	TGTGCCAGCAGGGGGACAGTTTCGGGGGAACTGTTTTTT	CASRGTVSGELFF
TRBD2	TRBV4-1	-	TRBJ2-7	TGCGCCAGCAGCCAAGAAAGAAGCGGGAGGTCTAGCTCCTACGAGCAGTACTTC	CASSQERSGRSSSYEQYF
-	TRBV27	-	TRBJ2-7	TGTGCCAGCAGTCGTACGTCTAGTTGGTCCTACGAGCAGTACTTC	CASSRTSSWSYEQYF
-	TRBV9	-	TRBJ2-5	TGTGCCAGCAGCGTAGGAGGACTAGGGGGGGAGACCCAGTACTTC	CASSVGGLGGETQYF
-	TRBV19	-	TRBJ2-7	TGTGCCAGTAGTGGACTGGGCCCGGGGTCCTACGAGCAGTACTTC	CASSGLGPGSYEQYF